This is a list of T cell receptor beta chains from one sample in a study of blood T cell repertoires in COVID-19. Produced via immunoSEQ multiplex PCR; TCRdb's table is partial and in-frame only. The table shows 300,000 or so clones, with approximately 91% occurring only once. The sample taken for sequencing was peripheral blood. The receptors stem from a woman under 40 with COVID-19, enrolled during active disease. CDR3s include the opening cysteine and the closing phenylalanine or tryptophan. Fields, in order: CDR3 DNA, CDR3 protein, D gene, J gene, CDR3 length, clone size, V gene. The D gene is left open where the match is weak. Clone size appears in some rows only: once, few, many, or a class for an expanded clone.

DNA: TGTGCCAGCAGCTGGGGCTTGGGGGGAAGCCCCATCGAGCAGTACTTC
CDR3: CASSWGLGGSPIEQYF
D: .
J: TRBJ2-7
length: 16
size: .
V: TRBV7-8

DNA: TGTGCCAGCTCACCTACGGGGGACACTGAAGCTTTCTTT
CDR3: CASSPTGDTEAFF
D: .
J: TRBJ1-1
length: 13
size: .
V: TRBV18

DNA: TGCGCCAGCAGCCCTGACACTCAGGGAACTGAAGCTTTCTTT
CDR3: CASSPDTQGTEAFF
D: .
J: TRBJ1-1
length: 14
size: .
V: TRBV5-1

DNA: TGTGCCAGCAGCCAAGTGATCCAGCGGGAGGGCACAGATACGCAGTATTTT
CDR3: CASSQVIQREGTDTQYF
D: TRBD2
J: TRBJ2-3
length: 17
size: many
V: TRBV4-2

DNA: TGCGCCAGCAGCTTGGGGGACAGCTTTAACTATGGCTACACCTTC
CDR3: CASSLGDSFNYGYTF
D: TRBD1
J: TRBJ1-2
length: 15
size: .
V: TRBV5-1

DNA: TGTGCCAGCAGCCCCGGGGAAGTAGCGGGAGGGCCGAAGACCCAGTACTTC
CDR3: CASSPGEVAGGPKTQYF
D: TRBD2
J: TRBJ2-5
length: 17
size: .
V: TRBV5-4

DNA: TGTGCCAGCAGCTTGGAGGGAGGGGGAACTGAAAAACTGTTTTTT
CDR3: CASSLEGGGTEKLFF
D: .
J: TRBJ1-4
length: 15
size: once
V: TRBV5-6

DNA: TGTGCCAGCAGCTTGGGTGGGGGGTTGGACACTGAAGCTTTCTTT
CDR3: CASSLGGGLDTEAFF
D: .
J: TRBJ1-1
length: 15
size: .
V: TRBV5-6

DNA: TGCAGTGCCCGACAGAACACTGAAGCTTTCTTT
CDR3: CSARQNTEAFF
D: .
J: TRBJ1-1
length: 11
size: .
V: TRBV20-1

DNA: TGTGCCAGCAGTGACCTTCCCAGCGGGAGTTGGGAGCAGTACTTC
CDR3: CASSDLPSGSWEQYF
D: TRBD2
J: TRBJ2-7
length: 15
size: .
V: TRBV6-1

DNA: TGTGCCAGCAGCGAGGGTCCTAAGGGGCTTACGAATGAGCAGTTCTTC
CDR3: CASSEGPKGLTNEQFF
D: .
J: TRBJ2-1
length: 16
size: .
V: TRBV9

DNA: TGTGCCAGTAGTAAGGGGGTTAACTATGGCTACACCTTC
CDR3: CASSKGVNYGYTF
D: .
J: TRBJ1-2
length: 13
size: many
V: TRBV19

DNA: TGTGCCACCAGCAGAGAGGGTATGGCACAGGGGCACAATGAGCAGTTCTTC
CDR3: CATSREGMAQGHNEQFF
D: TRBD1
J: TRBJ2-1
length: 17
size: few
V: TRBV15

DNA: TGTGCCAGCAGTTTAGTGAGTACTGAAGCTTTCTTT
CDR3: CASSLVSTEAFF
D: .
J: TRBJ1-1
length: 12
size: .
V: TRBV28

DNA: TGCAGCGTTCAGAGGGCGACTAACTATGGCTACACCTTC
CDR3: CSVQRATNYGYTF
D: .
J: TRBJ1-2
length: 13
size: .
V: TRBV29-1

DNA: TGTGCCAGCAGTGACGGTACGCGTAGCTCCTACAATGAGCAGTTCTTC
CDR3: CASSDGTRSSYNEQFF
D: .
J: TRBJ2-1
length: 16
size: .
V: TRBV6-4

DNA: TGTGCCACCAGTGATTCTTACGAGCAGTACTTC
CDR3: CATSDSYEQYF
D: .
J: TRBJ2-7
length: 11
size: .
V: TRBV24-1

DNA: TGCAGCGGACAGGGAGGATGGACCAGCACAGATACGCAGTATTTT
CDR3: CSGQGGWTSTDTQYF
D: .
J: TRBJ2-3
length: 15
size: .
V: TRBV29-1

DNA: TGTGCCAGCAGCTCTGACAGAAAACTGTTTTTT
CDR3: CASSSDRKLFF
D: .
J: TRBJ1-4
length: 11
size: .
V: TRBV7-6

DNA: TGTGCCAGCTCACCAGGGCAGAACCTCAATCAGCCCCAGCATTTT
CDR3: CASSPGQNLNQPQHF
D: .
J: TRBJ1-5
length: 15
size: .
V: TRBV18

DNA: TGTGCCAGCAGAGCCGGGACACAAAATGAAAAACTGTTTTTT
CDR3: CASRAGTQNEKLFF
D: .
J: TRBJ1-4
length: 14
size: .
V: TRBV2

DNA: TGTGCCAGCAGCGTAGCGGCCCCCGCAGGGCCCTCTGGAAACACCATATATTTT
CDR3: CASSVAAPAGPSGNTIYF
D: .
J: TRBJ1-3
length: 18
size: .
V: TRBV9

DNA: TGTGCCAGCAGTGAAATCAGGGAAGAGACCCAGTACTTC
CDR3: CASSEIREETQYF
D: .
J: TRBJ2-5
length: 13
size: .
V: TRBV2

DNA: TGTGCCAGCTCCGGACTAGGCTCTGGCACCGGGGAGCTGTTTTTT
CDR3: CASSGLGSGTGELFF
D: TRBD2
J: TRBJ2-2
length: 15
size: .
V: TRBV18

DNA: TGTGCCAGCAGCTTGGTACAGGGGTTGCACGAGCAGTACTTC
CDR3: CASSLVQGLHEQYF
D: TRBD1
J: TRBJ2-7
length: 14
size: .
V: TRBV5-5

DNA: TGTGCCTGGAGTCTTGGACAGTCACTGCGACGGGCGGGTGAAAAACTGTTTTTT
CDR3: CAWSLGQSLRRAGEKLFF
D: .
J: TRBJ1-4
length: 18
size: .
V: TRBV30

DNA: TGCGCCAGCAGCCCCACTAGCGGACCCGATTTGGAGCAGTTCTTC
CDR3: CASSPTSGPDLEQFF
D: TRBD2
J: TRBJ2-1
length: 15
size: .
V: TRBV5-1

DNA: TGTGCCAGCAGCCAAGGAGGGACTAGCTACAATGAGCAGTTCTTC
CDR3: CASSQGGTSYNEQFF
D: TRBD2
J: TRBJ2-1
length: 15
size: once
V: TRBV3-1/TRBV3-2

DNA: TGTGCCAGCACCCCCAAGGGGACAACTAATGAAAAACTGTTTTTT
CDR3: CASTPKGTTNEKLFF
D: .
J: TRBJ1-4
length: 15
size: .
V: TRBV9

DNA: TGTGCCACCAGCAGAGACGGGACACCTAACTATGGCTACACCTTC
CDR3: CATSRDGTPNYGYTF
D: .
J: TRBJ1-2
length: 15
size: .
V: TRBV15

DNA: TGTGCCAGCAGTTACTTGGCTAGCGGGAGGCTCTCGATGTCCTACGAGCAGTACTTC
CDR3: CASSYLASGRLSMSYEQYF
D: TRBD2
J: TRBJ2-7
length: 19
size: few
V: TRBV6-2/TRBV6-3

DNA: TGTGCCAGCAGCTCCCAGGGGACAGCCAACACTGAAGCTTTCTTT
CDR3: CASSSQGTANTEAFF
D: TRBD1
J: TRBJ1-1
length: 15
size: .
V: TRBV7-6

DNA: TGTGCCAGCAGCCAAGATATAGGACAGACCTATGGCTACACCTTC
CDR3: CASSQDIGQTYGYTF
D: .
J: TRBJ1-2
length: 15
size: .
V: TRBV3-1/TRBV3-2

DNA: TGTGCCAGCAGCCCTCGGACAGGGTCAGTGGAGACCCAGTACTTC
CDR3: CASSPRTGSVETQYF
D: TRBD1
J: TRBJ2-5
length: 15
size: few
V: TRBV7-8

DNA: TGTGCCAGCAGCCTACTAGCGGCTAAGGTATCCTACAATGAGCAGTTCTTC
CDR3: CASSLLAAKVSYNEQFF
D: TRBD2
J: TRBJ2-1
length: 17
size: .
V: TRBV6-2/TRBV6-3

DNA: TGTGCCAGGGAAGAGGGGGGGGGCACTGAAGCTTTCTTT
CDR3: CAREEGGGTEAFF
D: .
J: TRBJ1-1
length: 13
size: once
V: TRBV10-3

DNA: TGTGCCAGCAGTTGGGCAGGGGAGAGAAAACTGTTTTTT
CDR3: CASSWAGERKLFF
D: .
J: TRBJ1-4
length: 13
size: .
V: TRBV28

DNA: TGTGCTAGTGGTTCAAGTAGCGGGAGACCCTACAATGAGCAGTTCTTC
CDR3: CASGSSSGRPYNEQFF
D: TRBD2
J: TRBJ2-1
length: 16
size: .
V: TRBV12-5

DNA: TGTGCCAGCAGTTACGGACAGGGGGATGGGGACGAGCAGTACTTC
CDR3: CASSYGQGDGDEQYF
D: TRBD1
J: TRBJ2-7
length: 15
size: .
V: TRBV7-9

DNA: TGTGCCAGCAGCTTGGAGCCGGGGGTTTATGGCTACACCTTC
CDR3: CASSLEPGVYGYTF
D: .
J: TRBJ1-2
length: 14
size: .
V: TRBV5-4

DNA: TGTGCCAGCAGCGTAGGGGCAGGCCTGATTAATGAAAAACTGTTTTTT
CDR3: CASSVGAGLINEKLFF
D: .
J: TRBJ1-4
length: 16
size: .
V: TRBV9

DNA: TGTGCCAGCAGCGTAGCAGGATCTAACTATGGCTACACCTTC
CDR3: CASSVAGSNYGYTF
D: .
J: TRBJ1-2
length: 14
size: .
V: TRBV9